This is a list of T cell receptor beta chains from one sample in a study of blood T cell repertoires in COVID-19. Repertoires were generated with immunoSEQ multiplex PCR, while TCRdb's copy carries only in-frame clones and drops some. The sample shows some 390,000 clones, more than 80% of them seen only once. Sequencing was performed on PBMCs or T cells enriched from blood (not recorded which). The receptors were sampled from a man aged 25-45 years who had recovered from COVID-19. Both conserved end residues are part of each CDR3. A D gene is named only where the DNA matches it firmly. The size field is filled for only some rows; it gives once, few, many or a size class.

D gene	clone size	J gene	V gene	CDR3 DNA	CDR3 protein
.	.	TRBJ1-1	TRBV28	TGTGCCAGCAGGAGACAGGAGAACACTGAAGCTTTCTTT	CASRRQENTEAFF
TRBD2	.	TRBJ2-5	TRBV10-1	TGCGCCAGCAGTAAAGGGACTAGCGGGAGGTATGAGACCCAGTACTTC	CASSKGTSGRYETQYF
TRBD2	.	TRBJ2-1	TRBV7-2	TGTGCCAGCAGCTTTAGGGAAAGACTAGCTCGCAATGAGCAGTTCTTC	CASSFRERLARNEQFF
.	.	TRBJ2-6	TRBV6-5	TGTGCCAGCAGTTACTCGTCGTCTGGGGCCAACGTCCTGACTTTC	CASSYSSSGANVLTF
.	.	TRBJ1-2	TRBV7-7	TGTGCCAGCAGCCCCGTTCCTGTTAACTATGGCTACACCTTC	CASSPVPVNYGYTF
TRBD2	.	TRBJ2-2	TRBV6-1	TGTGCCAGCAGTGAAGCTTTAGCGGGAGCCGAGAACACCGGGGAGCTGTTTTTT	CASSEALAGAENTGELFF
TRBD1	.	TRBJ1-1	TRBV5-4	TGTGCCAGCAGCGCCTCGGGACAGAGCACTGAAGCTTTCTTT	CASSASGQSTEAFF
.	.	TRBJ1-4	TRBV7-9	TGTGCCAGCAGCTCCCGACAGTCTACTAATGAAAAACTGTTTTTT	CASSSRQSTNEKLFF
.	.	TRBJ1-6	TRBV5-6	TGTGCCAGCAGCCTGGGGGAGTTTTCACCCCTCCACTTT	CASSLGEFSPLHF
.	.	TRBJ2-7	TRBV10-3	TGTGCCATCTCGGCAACAGGAACCTACGAGCAGTACTTC	CAISATGTYEQYF
TRBD1	.	TRBJ1-2	TRBV19	TGTGCCAGTGAAACTGACAGGGTCGGCGGCTACACCTTC	CASETDRVGGYTF
TRBD1	.	TRBJ2-1	TRBV3-1/TRBV3-2	TGTGCCAGCAGCCCCGGACAGGCTTTAAGCTCCTACAATGAGCAGTTCTTC	CASSPGQALSSYNEQFF
TRBD1	.	TRBJ2-7	TRBV29-1	TGCAGCGTGGGACAGGGCAACTACGAGCAGTACTTC	CSVGQGNYEQYF
.	.	TRBJ2-5	TRBV6-1	TGTGCCAGCAGTGATTCTGCGGGGAAAGAGACCCAGTACTTC	CASSDSAGKETQYF
.	.	TRBJ1-2	TRBV28	TGTGCCAGCAGTCCCCCCGTTAACTATGGCTACACCTTC	CASSPPVNYGYTF
.	once	TRBJ1-1	TRBV10-2	TGCGCCAGCAGTGAATTGAGGACTGAAGCTTTCTTT	CASSELRTEAFF
TRBD2	.	TRBJ2-1	TRBV2	TGTGCCAGCAGGGGACTAGGCTCCTACAATGAGCAGTTCTTC	CASRGLGSYNEQFF
.	.	TRBJ2-7	TRBV3-1/TRBV3-2	TGTGCCAGCAGTCGGGGGTACGAGCAGTACTTC	CASSRGYEQYF
TRBD2	.	TRBJ2-2	TRBV28	TGTGCCAGCAAGAAGCGGGAGTGGTCGAACACCGGGGAGCTGTTTTTT	CASKKREWSNTGELFF
TRBD1	few	TRBJ1-3	TRBV28	TGTGCCAGCAGTTTTTCCTGGACAGGGACGACTGGAAACACCATATATTTT	CASSFSWTGTTGNTIYF
TRBD1	.	TRBJ1-4	TRBV19	TGTGCCAGTAGTTTACGACAGGGGGTTGAAAAACTGTTTTTT	CASSLRQGVEKLFF
.	.	TRBJ2-1	TRBV7-9	TGTGCCAGCAGCACCCAGAACAATGAGCAGTTCTTC	CASSTQNNEQFF
.	few	TRBJ1-6	TRBV5-1	TGCGCCAGCAGCTTGGGAGAGGAATTATTCTCCTATAATTCACCCCTCCACTTT	CASSLGEELFSYNSPLHF
.	once	TRBJ2-1	TRBV29-1	TGCAGCGTTGAAGTCACGACTCTGTACGATGAGCAGTTCTTC	CSVEVTTLYDEQFF
TRBD1	.	TRBJ2-7	TRBV5-1	TGCGCCAGCAGCCCCGGGACAGGGGGATATACGGAGCAGTACTTC	CASSPGTGGYTEQYF
TRBD1	.	TRBJ1-6	TRBV12-5	TGTGCTAGTGGTTCTAACAGGGGGAGCTATAATTCACCCCTCCACTTT	CASGSNRGSYNSPLHF
TRBD1	.	TRBJ2-3	TRBV24-1	TGTGCCACCAGTGATTTCTCCGGGACAGTTCCTCCGGATACGCAGTATTTT	CATSDFSGTVPPDTQYF
.	.	TRBJ2-7	TRBV10-2	TGCGCCAGCAAGGCAATGGCGTTAGCCTCCTACGAGCAGTACTTC	CASKAMALASYEQYF
.	.	TRBJ2-1	TRBV29-1	TGCAGCGTCCTCCCCCGAGGGGGGGAAGACAATGAGCAGTTCTTC	CSVLPRGGEDNEQFF
.	.	TRBJ1-2	TRBV3-1/TRBV3-2	TGTGCCAGCAGCCAAGGGTCAGGGCGCAACTATGGCTACACCTTC	CASSQGSGRNYGYTF
.	.	TRBJ1-5	TRBV15	TGTGCCACCAGCAGGGTGCCAGGGTCATATCAGCCCCAGCATTTT	CATSRVPGSYQPQHF
.	.	TRBJ2-7	TRBV4-1	TGCGCCAGCAGCCACCTAGGCCGGCCCTACGAGCAGTACTTC	CASSHLGRPYEQYF
.	.	TRBJ2-2	TRBV29-1	TGCAGCGGCACGGGAGCTAGGGACAGCACGAACACCGGGGAGCTGTTTTTT	CSGTGARDSTNTGELFF
TRBD2	.	TRBJ2-7	TRBV2	TGTGCCAGCAGTACCGGACTAGCGGGACTCTACGAGCAGTACTTC	CASSTGLAGLYEQYF
.	.	TRBJ1-1	TRBV28	TGTGCCAGCACCGAACCGGGGGACGGCCACACTGAAGCTTTCTTT	CASTEPGDGHTEAFF
TRBD2	.	TRBJ2-1	TRBV28	TGTGCCAGCAGTTTCGGACTAGCGGGAGTGGTTTACAATGAGCAGTTCTTC	CASSFGLAGVVYNEQFF
TRBD1	.	TRBJ1-2	TRBV30	TGTGCCTGGAGTGCAACAGGGGTCTATGGCTACACCTTC	CAWSATGVYGYTF
.	once	TRBJ2-3	TRBV4-1	TGCGCCAGCAGCCGCGGAGGGCCGAGCACAGATACGCAGTATTTT	CASSRGGPSTDTQYF
.	.	TRBJ1-5	TRBV6-1	TGTGCCAGCAGTGAAGTGAGAGGGTTAGCAAATCAGCCCCAGCATTTT	CASSEVRGLANQPQHF
TRBD1	medium-sized	TRBJ1-5	TRBV4-2	TGTGCCAGCAGCCAAGAAACAGGGGGCAATCAGCCCCAGCATTTT	CASSQETGGNQPQHF
.	.	TRBJ2-2	TRBV4-1	TGCGCCAGCAGCCAAGATGTCCAGAACACCGGGGAGCTGTTTTTT	CASSQDVQNTGELFF
TRBD1	.	TRBJ2-7	TRBV29-1	TGCAGCATCGGACAGGGGGCTTCCTACGAGCAGTACTTC	CSIGQGASYEQYF
.	.	TRBJ1-2	TRBV2	TGTGCCAGCAGTGAGGGCGGGCCAGGCTACACCTTC	CASSEGGPGYTF
.	.	TRBJ1-2	TRBV24-1	TGTGCCACCAGTGATTTTTCGTATGGCTACACCTTC	CATSDFSYGYTF
.	.	TRBJ2-3	TRBV6-6	TGTGCCAGCAGTCCTACGGGGGATGACACAGATACGCAGTATTTT	CASSPTGDDTDTQYF
TRBD1	once	TRBJ2-7	TRBV10-1	TGCGCCAGCAGTGCTGGCAGGGGGTTATACGAGCAGTACTTC	CASSAGRGLYEQYF
TRBD2	.	TRBJ2-1	TRBV19	TGTGCCAGTAGGGACCCACGGACTAGCGGGAAGGGGAGGGCCTACAATGAGCAGTTCTTC	CASRDPRTSGKGRAYNEQFF
TRBD1	.	TRBJ1-1	TRBV5-1	TGCGCCAGCAGCTTGGCCGGGACAGGGGGCGCGAGGGCTTTCTTT	CASSLAGTGGARAFF
TRBD1	.	TRBJ2-7	TRBV3-1/TRBV3-2	TGTGCCAGCAGCCGGGACAGGGTCGAGCAGTACTTC	CASSRDRVEQYF
TRBD2	once	TRBJ2-7	TRBV6-5	TGTGCCAGCACATCGACTAGCGGAAACTACGAGCAGTACTTC	CASTSTSGNYEQYF